The sequence of this TCR beta chain was determined in a study of blood T cell repertoires in COVID-19. Study in general: PBMCs, B-cell-depleted T cells, or T cells were the source of the cDNA or gDNA that made up the material.

Unmatched junction bases numbered 16, after V lost 8 bases and J lost 4 bases. Germline-derived CDR1 and CDR2 are SGHDN and FVKESK. The length of the CDR3 is 16 residues. Authors' analysis steps: Using reference gene primer amplification, nucleated cell counts were estimated. Here immunoSEQ multiplex PCR was the method, and the copy in TCRdb shows in-frame clones only, minus some. Clone size and V and J calls were adopted from that table, with D and trimming inferred from the DNA. Found here are about 380,000 clones, around 87% of them singletons; the top ten hold 1.3%. Sequencing was performed on PBMCs or T cells enriched from blood (not recorded which). This chain uses TRBV14 with TRBJ2-5, with 7 bases lining up with TRBD1. This TCR came from a man aged 25-45 years who had recovered from COVID-19. As DNA, the CDR3 is TGTGCCAGCGCGGCGACAGGGTTTTTCGCACGAGAGACCCAGTACTTC. Encoded protein: CASAATGFFARETQYF.